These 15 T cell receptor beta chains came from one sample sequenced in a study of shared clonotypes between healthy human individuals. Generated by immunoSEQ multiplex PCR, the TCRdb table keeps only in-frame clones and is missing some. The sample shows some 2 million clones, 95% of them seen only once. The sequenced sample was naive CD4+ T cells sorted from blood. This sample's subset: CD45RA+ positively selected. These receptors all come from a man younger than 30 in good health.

CDR3: CASSLGAGQGGSPLHF. In nucleotides, the CDR3 is TGTGCCAGCAGCTTGGGGGCAGGACAGGGCGGGTCACCCCTCCACTTT. The chain recombines TRBV5-5 with TRBJ1-6, with 8 bases lining up with TRBD1. Germline trimming cut 0 bases from V and 10 bases from J; bases unmatched to any gene: 9. The CDR3 is 16 amino acids. The V gene's germline CDR1 is SGHKS and CDR2 YYEKEE (reference sequence).

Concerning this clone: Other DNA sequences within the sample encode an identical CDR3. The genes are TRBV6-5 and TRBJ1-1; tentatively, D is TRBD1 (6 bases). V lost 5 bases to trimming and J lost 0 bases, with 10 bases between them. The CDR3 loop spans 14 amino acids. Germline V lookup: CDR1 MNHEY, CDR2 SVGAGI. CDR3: CASSRTDMNTEAFF. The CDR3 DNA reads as TGTGCCAGCAGTAGGACAGACATGAACACTGAAGCTTTCTTT.

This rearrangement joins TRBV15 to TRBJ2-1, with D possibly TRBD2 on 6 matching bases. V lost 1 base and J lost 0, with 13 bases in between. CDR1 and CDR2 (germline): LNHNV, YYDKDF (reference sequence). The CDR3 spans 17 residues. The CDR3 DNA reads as TGTGCCACCAGCAGAGGGCTAGCGCCTAGCTCCTACAATGAGCAGTTCTTC. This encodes CATSRGLAPSSYNEQFF. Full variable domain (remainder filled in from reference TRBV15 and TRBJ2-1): DAMVIQNPRYQVTQFGKPVTLSCSQTLNHNVMYWYQQKSSQAPKLLFHYYDKDFNNEADTPDNFQSRRPNTSFCFLDIRSPGLGDTAMYLCATSRGLAPSSYNEQFFGPGTRLTVL.

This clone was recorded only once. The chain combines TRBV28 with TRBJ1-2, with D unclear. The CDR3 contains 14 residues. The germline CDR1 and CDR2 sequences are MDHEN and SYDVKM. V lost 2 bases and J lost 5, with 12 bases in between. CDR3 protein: CASSLPGPGYGYTF. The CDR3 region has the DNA TGTGCCAGCAGTTTACCGGGTCCGGGGTATGGCTACACCTTC.

DNA for the CDR3: TGTGCCAGCTCACGAGAGAAAACGGGACAGCGGTACGAGCAGTACTTC. Its protein is CASSREKTGQRYEQYF. The chain recombines TRBV18 with TRBJ2-7; TRBD1 agrees at 7 bases. V dropped 4 bases and J dropped 4; count of bases not matched to a gene: 13. This CDR3 comprises 16 residues. CDR1 KGHSH and CDR2 LQKENI come from the germline V gene.

The CDR3 region has the DNA TGTGCCAGCAGTTACGACAGCTCCGTACGCGCAGATACGCAGTATTTT. Protein: CASSYDSSVRADTQYF. The J gene is TRBJ2-3, the V gene TRBV6-5; maybe TRBD1 (5 bases). Germline V gives CDR1 MNHEY, CDR2 SVGAGI. The CDR3 covers 16 residues. The V end lost 2 bases, the J end lost 4 bases, and 16 bases lay between the germline ends.

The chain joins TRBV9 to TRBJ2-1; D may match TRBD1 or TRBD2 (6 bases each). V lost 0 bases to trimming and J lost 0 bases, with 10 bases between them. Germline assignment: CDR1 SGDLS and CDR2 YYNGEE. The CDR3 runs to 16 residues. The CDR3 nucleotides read TGTGCCAGCAGCGTAGGCGGGACAACCTCCTACAATGAGCAGTTCTTC. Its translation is CASSVGGTTSYNEQFF.

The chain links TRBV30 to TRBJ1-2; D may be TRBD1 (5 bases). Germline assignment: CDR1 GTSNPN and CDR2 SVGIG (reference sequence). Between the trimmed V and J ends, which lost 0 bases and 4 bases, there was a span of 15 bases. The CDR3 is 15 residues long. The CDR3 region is CAWSVRGSGRYGYTF. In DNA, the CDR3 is TGTGCCTGGAGTGTACGGGGGTCGGGACGCTATGGCTACACCTTC.

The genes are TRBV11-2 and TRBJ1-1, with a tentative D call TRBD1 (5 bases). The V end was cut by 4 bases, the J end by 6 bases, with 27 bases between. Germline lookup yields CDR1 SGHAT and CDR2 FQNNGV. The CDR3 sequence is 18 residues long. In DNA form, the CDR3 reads TGTGCCAGCAGCTCATACGCCCGTTCAGGGACGAGGGTCGCTGAAGCTTTCTTT. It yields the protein CASSSYARSGTRVAEAFF.

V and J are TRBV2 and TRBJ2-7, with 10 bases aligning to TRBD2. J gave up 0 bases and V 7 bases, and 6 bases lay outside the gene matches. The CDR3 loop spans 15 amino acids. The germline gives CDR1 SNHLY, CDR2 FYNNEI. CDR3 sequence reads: CASNVAGGSSYEQYF. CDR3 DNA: TGTGCCAGCAACGTAGCGGGAGGTAGCTCCTACGAGCAGTACTTC.

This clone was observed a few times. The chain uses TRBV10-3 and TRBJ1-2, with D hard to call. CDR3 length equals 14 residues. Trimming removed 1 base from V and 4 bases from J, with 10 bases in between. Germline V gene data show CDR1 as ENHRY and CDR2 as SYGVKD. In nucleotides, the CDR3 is TGTGCCATCAGTGAGTATGCAGGATCCTATGGCTACACCTTC. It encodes CAISEYAGSYGYTF.

CDR3 nucleotides: TGTGCCAGCAGCGCGTCGATTGGGAGGGCTAGGTACTTC. This encodes CASSASIGRARYF. V is TRBV11-2 and J is TRBJ2-4; 7 bases line up with TRBD2. In germline, CDR1 is SGHAT, CDR2 FQNNGV. The CDR3 extends over 13 amino acids. Trimming at V came to 5 bases and at J to 15 bases, leaving 13 bases not matched to a gene.

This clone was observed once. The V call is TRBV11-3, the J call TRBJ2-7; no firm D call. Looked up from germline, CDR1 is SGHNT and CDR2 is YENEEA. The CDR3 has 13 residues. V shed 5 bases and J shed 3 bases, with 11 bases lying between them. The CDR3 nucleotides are TGTGCCAGCAGCCCTAAAGACGGCTACGAGCAGTACTTC. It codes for CASSPKDGYEQYF.

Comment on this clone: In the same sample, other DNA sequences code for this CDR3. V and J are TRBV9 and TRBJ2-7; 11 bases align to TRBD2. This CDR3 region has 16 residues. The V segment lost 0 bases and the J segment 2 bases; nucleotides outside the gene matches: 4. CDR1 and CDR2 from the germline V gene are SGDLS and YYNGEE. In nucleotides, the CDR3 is TGTGCCAGCAGCGTAGGACTAGCGGGGTCCACCTACGAGCAGTACTTC. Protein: CASSVGLAGSTYEQYF.

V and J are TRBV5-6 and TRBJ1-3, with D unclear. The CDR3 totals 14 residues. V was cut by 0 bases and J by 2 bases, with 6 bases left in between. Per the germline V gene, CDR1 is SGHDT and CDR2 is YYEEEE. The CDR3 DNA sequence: TGTGCCAGCAGCTTGGGGACGCCTGGAAACACCATATATTTT. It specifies CASSLGTPGNTIYF.